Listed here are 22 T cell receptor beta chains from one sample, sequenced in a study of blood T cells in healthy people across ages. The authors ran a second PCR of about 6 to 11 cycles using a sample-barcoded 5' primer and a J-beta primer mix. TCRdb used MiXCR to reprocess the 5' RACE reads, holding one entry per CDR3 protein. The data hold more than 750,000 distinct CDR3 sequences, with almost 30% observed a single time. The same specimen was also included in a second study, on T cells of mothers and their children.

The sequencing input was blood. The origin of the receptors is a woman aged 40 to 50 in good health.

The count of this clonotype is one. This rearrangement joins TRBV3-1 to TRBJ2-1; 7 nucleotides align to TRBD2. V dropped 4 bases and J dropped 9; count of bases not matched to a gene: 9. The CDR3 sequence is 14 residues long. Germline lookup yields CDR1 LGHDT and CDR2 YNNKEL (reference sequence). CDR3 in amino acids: CASSRGGGGREQFF. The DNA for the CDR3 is TGTGCCAGCAGCCGAGGAGGCGGGGGACGTGAGCAGTTCTTC.

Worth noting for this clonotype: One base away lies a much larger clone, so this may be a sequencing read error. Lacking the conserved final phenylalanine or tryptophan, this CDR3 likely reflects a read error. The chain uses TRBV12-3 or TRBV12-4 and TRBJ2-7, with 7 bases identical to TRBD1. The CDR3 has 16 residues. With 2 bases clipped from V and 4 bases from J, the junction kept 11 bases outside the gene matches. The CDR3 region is CASSLFPTGSGYEQYC. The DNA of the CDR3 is TGTGCCAGCAGTTTATTTCCGACAGGGTCAGGGTACGAGCAGTACTGC.

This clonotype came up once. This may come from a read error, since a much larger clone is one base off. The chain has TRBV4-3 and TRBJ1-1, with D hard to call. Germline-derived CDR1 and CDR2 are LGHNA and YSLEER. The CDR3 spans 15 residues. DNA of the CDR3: TGCGCCGGCAGCCAAAAAGTGGGCAAGAACACTGAAGCTTTCTTT. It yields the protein CAGSQKVGKNTEAFF.

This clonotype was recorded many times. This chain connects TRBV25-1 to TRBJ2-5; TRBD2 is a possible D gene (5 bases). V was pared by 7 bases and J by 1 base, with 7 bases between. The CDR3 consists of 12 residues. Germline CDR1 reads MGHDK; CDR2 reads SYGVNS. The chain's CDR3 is CASNSVQETQYF. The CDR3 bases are TGTGCCAGCAATAGCGTCCAAGAGACCCAGTACTTC.

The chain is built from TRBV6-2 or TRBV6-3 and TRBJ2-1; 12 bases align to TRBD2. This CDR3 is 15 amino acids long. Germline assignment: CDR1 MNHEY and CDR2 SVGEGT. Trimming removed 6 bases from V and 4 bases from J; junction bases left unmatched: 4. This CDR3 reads CASRLAGGTYNEQFF. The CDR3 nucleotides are TGTGCCAGCAGACTAGCGGGGGGAACATACAATGAGCAGTTCTTC.

This CDR3 reads CASSYSRSGANVLTF. CDR3 coding DNA: TGTGCCAGCAGTTATTCCAGGTCTGGGGCCAACGTCCTGACTTTC. This rearrangement joins TRBV6-2 or TRBV6-3 to TRBJ2-6; D remains ambiguous. The germline CDR1 and CDR2 sequences are MNHEY and SVGEGT. The ends were cut back, 3 bases at V and 1 base at J, with 7 bases in the middle. The CDR3 spans 15 residues.

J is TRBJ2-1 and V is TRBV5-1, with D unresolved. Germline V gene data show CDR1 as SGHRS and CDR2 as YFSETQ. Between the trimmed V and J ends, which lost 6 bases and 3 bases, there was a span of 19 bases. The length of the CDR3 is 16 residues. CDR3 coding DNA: TGCGCCAGCACCACTGAGGACGGTTCAAACTACAATGAGCAGTTCTTC. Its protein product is CASTTEDGSNYNEQFF.

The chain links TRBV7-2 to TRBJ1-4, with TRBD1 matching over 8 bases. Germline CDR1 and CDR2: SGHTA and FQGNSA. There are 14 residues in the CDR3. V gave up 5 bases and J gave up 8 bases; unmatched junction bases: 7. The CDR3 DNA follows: TGTGCCAGCAGCATTGCAGGGGGCAGGGAAAAACTGTTTTTT. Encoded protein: CASSIAGGREKLFF.

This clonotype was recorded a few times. CDR3 coding DNA: TGCAGTGCTTTCCTGTGGCAGGGAAGTGATTCACCCCTCCACTTT. Amino acids: CSAFLWQGSDSPLHF. This chain connects TRBV20-1 to TRBJ1-6; a weak D match, TRBD1 (5 bases). V lost 5 bases and J 8 bases, leaving 19 bases between the germline ends. This CDR3 has 15 amino acids. The germline V gene encodes CDR1 DFQATT and CDR2 SNEGSKA (reference sequence).

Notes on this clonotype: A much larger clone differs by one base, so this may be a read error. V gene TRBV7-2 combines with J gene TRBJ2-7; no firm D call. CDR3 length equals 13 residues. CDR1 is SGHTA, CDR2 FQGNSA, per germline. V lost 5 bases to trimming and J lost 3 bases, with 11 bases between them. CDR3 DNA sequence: TGTACCAGCAGCCTAACCTCATACTACGAGCAGTACTTC. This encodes CTSSLTSYYEQYF. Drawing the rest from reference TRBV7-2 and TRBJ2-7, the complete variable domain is GAGVSQSPSNKVTEKGKDVELRCDPISGHTALYWYRQSLGQGLEFLIYFQGNSAPDKSGLPSDRFSAERTGGSVSTLTIQRTQQEDSAVYLCTSSLTSYYEQYFGPGTRLTVT.

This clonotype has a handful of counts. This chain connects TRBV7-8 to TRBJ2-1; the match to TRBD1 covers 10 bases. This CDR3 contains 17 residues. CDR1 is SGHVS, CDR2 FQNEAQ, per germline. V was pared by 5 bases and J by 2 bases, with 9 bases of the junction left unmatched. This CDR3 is CASSPEDRGQAYNEQFF. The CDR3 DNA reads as TGTGCCAGCAGCCCCGAAGACAGGGGGCAAGCCTACAATGAGCAGTTCTTC.

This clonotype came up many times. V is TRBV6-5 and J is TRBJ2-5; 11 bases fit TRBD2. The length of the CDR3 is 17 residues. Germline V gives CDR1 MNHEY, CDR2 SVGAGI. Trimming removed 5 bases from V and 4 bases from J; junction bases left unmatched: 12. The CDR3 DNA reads TGTGCCAGCAGTACCCCTAGCGGGGGGAAGGTGGTAGAGACCCAGTACTTC. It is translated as CASSTPSGGKVVETQYF.

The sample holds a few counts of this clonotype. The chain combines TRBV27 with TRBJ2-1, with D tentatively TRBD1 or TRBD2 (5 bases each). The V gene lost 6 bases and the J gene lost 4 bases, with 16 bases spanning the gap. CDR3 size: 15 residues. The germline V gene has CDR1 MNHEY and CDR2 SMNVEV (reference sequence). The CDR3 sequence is CASSRRGTEYNEQFF. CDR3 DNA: TGTGCCAGCAGCCGCCGAGGGACGGAATACAATGAGCAGTTCTTC.

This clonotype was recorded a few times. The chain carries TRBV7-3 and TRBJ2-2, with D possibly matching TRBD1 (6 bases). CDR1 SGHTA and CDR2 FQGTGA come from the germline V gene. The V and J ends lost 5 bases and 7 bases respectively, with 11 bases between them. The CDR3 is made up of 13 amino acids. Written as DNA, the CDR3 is TGTGCCAGCAGCGCAGGGGCGAACGGGGAGCTGTTTTTT. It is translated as CASSAGANGELFF.

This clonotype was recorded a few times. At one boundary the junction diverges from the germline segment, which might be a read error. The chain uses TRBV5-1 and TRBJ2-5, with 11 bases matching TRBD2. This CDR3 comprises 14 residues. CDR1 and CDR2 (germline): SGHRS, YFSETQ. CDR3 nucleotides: TGCGCCGGCAGCTTGGGACTAGCGGAAGAGACCCAGTACTTC. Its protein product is CAGSLGLAEETQYF.

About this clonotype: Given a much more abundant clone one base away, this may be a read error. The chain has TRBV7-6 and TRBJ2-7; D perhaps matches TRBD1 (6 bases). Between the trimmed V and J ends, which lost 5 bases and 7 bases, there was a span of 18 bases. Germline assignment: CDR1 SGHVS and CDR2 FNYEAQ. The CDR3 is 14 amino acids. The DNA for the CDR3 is TGTGCCAGCAGCCGGGACCGAGGGGACAATGAGCAGTACTTC. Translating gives CASSRDRGDNEQYF.

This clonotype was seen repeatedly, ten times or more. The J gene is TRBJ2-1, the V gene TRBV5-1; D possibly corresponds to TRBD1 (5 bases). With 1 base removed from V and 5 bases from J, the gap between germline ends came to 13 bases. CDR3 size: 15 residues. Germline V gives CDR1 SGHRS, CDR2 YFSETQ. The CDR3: CASSLIGQTDNEQFF. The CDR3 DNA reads TGCGCCAGCAGCTTGATCGGACAAACCGACAATGAGCAGTTCTTC. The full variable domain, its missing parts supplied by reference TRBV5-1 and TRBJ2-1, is KAGVTQTPRYLIKTRGQQVTLSCSPISGHRSVSWYQQTPGQGLQFLFEYFSETQRNKGNFPGRFSGRQFSNSRSEMNVSTLELGDSALYLCASSLIGQTDNEQFFGPGTRLTVL.

The CDR3: CASSSLMAEAFF. Here the CDR3 DNA reads TGTGCCAGCAGTTCCCTTATGGCTGAAGCTTTCTTT. V is TRBV28 and J is TRBJ1-1; no clear D gene. Trimming stripped 4 bases from V and 6 bases from J, with 9 bases between. The CDR3 totals 12 residues. Germline loops: CDR1 MDHEN, CDR2 SYDVKM.

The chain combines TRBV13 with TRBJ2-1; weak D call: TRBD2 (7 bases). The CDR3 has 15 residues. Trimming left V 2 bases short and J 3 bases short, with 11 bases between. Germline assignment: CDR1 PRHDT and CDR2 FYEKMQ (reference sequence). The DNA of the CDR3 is TGTGCCAGCAGCTTATGGCGGGGGCTCTACAATGAGCAGTTCTTC. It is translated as CASSLWRGLYNEQFF.

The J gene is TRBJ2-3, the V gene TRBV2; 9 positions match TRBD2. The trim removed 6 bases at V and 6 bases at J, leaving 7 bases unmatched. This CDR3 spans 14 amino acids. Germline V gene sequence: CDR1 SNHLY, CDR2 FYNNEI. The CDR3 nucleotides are TGTGCCAGCAGCAATAGCGGGAGAAGGGATACGCAGTATTTT. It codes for CASSNSGRRDTQYF.

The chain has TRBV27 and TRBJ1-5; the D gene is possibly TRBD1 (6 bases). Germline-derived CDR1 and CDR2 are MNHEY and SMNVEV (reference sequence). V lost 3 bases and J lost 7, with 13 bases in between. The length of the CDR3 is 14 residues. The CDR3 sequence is CASSLSGVGQPQHF. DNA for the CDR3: TGTGCCAGCAGTTTGTCAGGGGTGGGACAGCCCCAGCATTTT.

CDR3 protein: CASSSLVVSNTEAFF. The CDR3 bases are TGTGCCAGCAGCTCCTTGGTTGTGTCGAACACTGAAGCTTTCTTT. The J gene is TRBJ1-1, the V gene TRBV7-9, with D unclear. There are 15 residues in the CDR3. V lost 4 bases, J lost 1 base, and 13 bases lay in between. Germline V gene lookup returns CDR1 SEHNR and CDR2 FQNEAQ (reference sequence). Variable domain in full (rest from reference TRBV7-9 and TRBJ1-1): DTGVSQNPRHKITKRGQNVTFRCDPISEHNRLYWYRQTLGQGPEFLTYFQNEAQLEKSRLLSDRFSAERPKGSFSTLEIQRTEQGDSAMYLCASSSLVVSNTEAFFGQGTRLTVV.